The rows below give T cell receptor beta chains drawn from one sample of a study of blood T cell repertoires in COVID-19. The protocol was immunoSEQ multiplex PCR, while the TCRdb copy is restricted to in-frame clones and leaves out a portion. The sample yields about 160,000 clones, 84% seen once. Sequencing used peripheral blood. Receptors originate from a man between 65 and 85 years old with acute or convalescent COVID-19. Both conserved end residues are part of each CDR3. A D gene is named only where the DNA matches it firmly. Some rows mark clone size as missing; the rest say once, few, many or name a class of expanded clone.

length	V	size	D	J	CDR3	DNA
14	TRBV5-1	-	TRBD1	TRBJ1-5	CASSLGQGDQPQHF	TGCGCCAGCAGCTTGGGACAGGGGGATCAGCCCCAGCATTTT
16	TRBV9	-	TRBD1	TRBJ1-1	CASSPRDRGGITEAFF	TGTGCCAGCAGCCCCCGGGACAGGGGAGGTATCACTGAAGCTTTCTTT
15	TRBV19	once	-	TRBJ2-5	CASSMRSSLGETQYF	TGTGCCAGTAGTATGAGGTCATCCCTGGGAGAGACCCAGTACTTC
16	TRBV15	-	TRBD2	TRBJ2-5	CATSRAETHGGETQYF	TGTGCCACCAGCAGAGCTGAGACACACGGGGGGGAGACCCAGTACTTC
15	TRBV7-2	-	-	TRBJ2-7	CASSLRWGGAGEQYF	TGTGCCAGCAGCTTAAGGTGGGGCGGGGCGGGCGAGCAGTACTTC
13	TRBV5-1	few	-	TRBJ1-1	CASRIQGNTEAFF	TGCGCCAGCAGAATACAGGGGAACACTGAAGCTTTCTTT
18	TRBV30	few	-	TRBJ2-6	CAWSGGRRLISGANVLTF	TGTGCCTGGAGTGGGGGGCGAAGACTCATCTCTGGGGCCAACGTCCTGACTTTC
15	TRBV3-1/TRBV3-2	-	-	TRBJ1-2	CASSQDLSQGRGYTF	TGTGCCAGCAGCCAAGATCTCTCGCAGGGGCGGGGCTACACCTTC
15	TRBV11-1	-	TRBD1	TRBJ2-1	CASSSGTGVRNEQFF	TGTGCCAGCAGCTCGGGGACAGGCGTTCGGAATGAGCAGTTCTTC
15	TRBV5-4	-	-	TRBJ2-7	CASSLGGEGAYEQYF	TGTGCCAGCAGCTTGGGTGGTGAAGGGGCCTACGAGCAGTACTTC
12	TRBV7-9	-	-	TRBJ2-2	CASSSGSRELFF	TGTGCCAGCAGCTCAGGGTCGAGGGAGCTGTTTTTT
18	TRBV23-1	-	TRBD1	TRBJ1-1	CASSLRRDRGSSDTEAFF	TGCGCCAGCAGTCTTCGTAGGGACAGGGGTTCTAGTGACACTGAAGCTTTCTTT
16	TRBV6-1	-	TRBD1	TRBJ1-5	CASSESLTGSGQPQHF	TGTGCCAGCAGTGAATCTCTGACAGGGAGTGGTCAGCCCCAGCATTTT
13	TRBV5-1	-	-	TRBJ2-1	CASSPLLVHEQFF	TGCGCCAGCAGCCCCCTACTAGTTCATGAGCAGTTCTTC
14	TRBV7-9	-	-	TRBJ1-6	CASSFGGPDSPLHF	TGTGCCAGCAGCTTCGGGGGGCCGGATTCACCCCTCCACTTT
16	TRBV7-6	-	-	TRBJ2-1	CASSLGGRSSYNEQFF	TGTGCCAGCAGCTTAGGCGGTAGAAGCTCCTACAATGAGCAGTTCTTC
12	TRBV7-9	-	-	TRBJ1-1	CASCTPRGRAFF	TGTGCCAGCTGCACTCCCCGCGGTAGAGCTTTCTTT
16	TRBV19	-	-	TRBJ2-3	CASSIAMGHRTDTQYF	TGTGCCAGTAGTATTGCGATGGGGCACCGCACAGATACGCAGTATTTT
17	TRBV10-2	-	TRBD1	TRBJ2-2	CASSEGPGQGATGELFF	TGCGCCAGCAGTGAGGGACCGGGACAGGGGGCAACCGGGGAGCTGTTTTTT
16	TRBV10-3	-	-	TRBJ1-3	CAISESGGFSGNTIYF	TGTGCCATCAGTGAGTCGGGGGGGTTCTCTGGAAACACCATATATTTT
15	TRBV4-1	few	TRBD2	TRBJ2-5	CASSPNREVQETQYF	TGCGCCAGCAGCCCCAACCGGGAGGTCCAAGAGACCCAGTACTTC
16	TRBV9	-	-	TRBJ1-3	CASSVAAGASGNTIYF	TGTGCCAGCAGCGTAGCGGCGGGGGCCTCTGGAAACACCATATATTTT
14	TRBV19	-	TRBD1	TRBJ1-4	CASSIGQGSEKLFF	TGTGCCAGTAGTATCGGACAGGGGTCGGAAAAACTGTTTTTT
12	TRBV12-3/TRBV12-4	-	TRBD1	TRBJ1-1	CASSAGQGKAFF	TGTGCCAGCAGTGCCGGACAGGGTAAAGCTTTCTTT
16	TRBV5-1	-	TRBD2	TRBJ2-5	CASSFTSGGAGETQYF	TGCGCCAGCAGCTTTACTAGCGGGGGGGCCGGGGAGACCCAGTACTTC
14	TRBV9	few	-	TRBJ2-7	CASSGGQNSYEQYF	TGTGCCAGCAGCGGTGGACAGAACTCCTACGAGCAGTACTTC
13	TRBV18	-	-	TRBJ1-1	CASSPAANTEAFF	TGTGCCAGCTCCCCCGCGGCGAACACTGAAGCTTTCTTT
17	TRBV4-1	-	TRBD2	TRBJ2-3	CASSQDLVAGSTDTQYF	TGCGCCAGCAGCCAAGATCTGGTAGCGGGGAGCACAGATACGCAGTATTTT
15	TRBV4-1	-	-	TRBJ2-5	CASSQIPLGQETQYF	TGCGCCAGCAGCCAAATACCCCTAGGACAAGAGACCCAGTACTTC
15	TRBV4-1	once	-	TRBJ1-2	CASSRGQTANYGYTF	TGCGCCAGCAGCCGCGGTCAGACAGCTAACTATGGCTACACCTTC
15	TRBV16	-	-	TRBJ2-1	CASSHGTGGVNEQFF	TGTGCCAGCAGCCATGGGACCGGGGGTGTCAATGAGCAGTTCTTC
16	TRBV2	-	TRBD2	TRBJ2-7	CASTYGLAGNAYEQYF	TGTGCCAGCACCTACGGACTAGCGGGTAACGCCTACGAGCAGTACTTC
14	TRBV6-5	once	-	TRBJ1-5	CASSLGRAGQPQHF	TGTGCCAGCAGTCTGGGAAGGGCGGGACAGCCCCAGCATTTT
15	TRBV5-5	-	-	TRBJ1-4	CASSLGGTTNEKLFF	TGTGCCAGCAGCTTGGGAGGGACAACTAATGAAAAACTGTTTTTT
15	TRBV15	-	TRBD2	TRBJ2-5	CATSSGTSGGETQYF	TGTGCCACCAGCAGTGGGACTAGCGGGGGGGAGACCCAGTACTTC
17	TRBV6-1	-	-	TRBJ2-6	CASSDPALRPGANVLTF	TGTGCCAGCAGTGACCCCGCGTTACGTCCAGGGGCCAACGTCCTGACTTTC
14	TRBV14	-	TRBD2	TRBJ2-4	CASSQGTSEAIQYF	TGTGCCAGCAGCCAAGGGACTAGCGAGGCCATTCAGTACTTC
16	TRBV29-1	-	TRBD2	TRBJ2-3	CSVGGLAGPNTDTQYF	TGCAGCGTTGGAGGACTAGCGGGACCAAACACAGATACGCAGTATTTT
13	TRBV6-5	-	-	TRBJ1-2	CASTGREAHGYTF	TGTGCCAGCACAGGCAGGGAGGCCCATGGCTACACCTTC
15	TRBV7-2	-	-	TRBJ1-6	CASTTSGGANSPLHF	TGTGCCAGCACAACCTCTGGGGGCGCGAATTCACCCCTCCACTTT
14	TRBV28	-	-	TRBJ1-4	CASLDNRQHEKLFF	TGTGCCAGCCTCGATAACAGACAGCACGAAAAACTGTTTTTT
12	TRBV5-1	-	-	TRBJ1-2	CASSPESYGYTF	TGCGCCAGCAGCCCCGAGAGCTATGGCTACACCTTC
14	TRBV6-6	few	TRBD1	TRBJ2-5	CASRPPGGAETQYF	TGTGCCAGCAGGCCCCCAGGGGGTGCGGAGACCCAGTACTTC
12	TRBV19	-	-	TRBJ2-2	CASSTNTGELFF	TGTGCCAGTAGCACGAACACCGGGGAGCTGTTTTTT
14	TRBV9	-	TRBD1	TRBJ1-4	CASSRTGVEEKLFF	TGTGCCAGCAGCCGGACAGGGGTGGAAGAAAAACTGTTTTTT
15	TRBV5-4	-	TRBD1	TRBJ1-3	CASSSDRGLGNTIYF	TGTGCCAGCAGCTCCGACAGGGGGCTAGGAAACACCATATATTTT
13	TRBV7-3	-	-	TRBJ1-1	CASSPEPYTEAFF	TGTGCCAGCAGCCCCGAGCCTTACACTGAAGCTTTCTTT
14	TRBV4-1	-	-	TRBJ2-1	CASSQESQRLGQFF	TGCGCCAGCAGCCAAGAGTCTCAGCGCCTAGGGCAGTTCTTC